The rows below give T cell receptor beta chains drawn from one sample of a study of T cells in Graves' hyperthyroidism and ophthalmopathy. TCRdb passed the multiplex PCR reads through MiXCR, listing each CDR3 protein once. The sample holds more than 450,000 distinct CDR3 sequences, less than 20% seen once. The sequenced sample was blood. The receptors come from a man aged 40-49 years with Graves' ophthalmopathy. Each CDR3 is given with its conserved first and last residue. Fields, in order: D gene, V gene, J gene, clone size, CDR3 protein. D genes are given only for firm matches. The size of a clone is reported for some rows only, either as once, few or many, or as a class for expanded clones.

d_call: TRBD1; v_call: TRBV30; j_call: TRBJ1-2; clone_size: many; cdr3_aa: CAWSARGLYGYTF
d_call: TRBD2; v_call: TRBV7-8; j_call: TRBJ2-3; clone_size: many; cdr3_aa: CASTRLAGVTDTQYF
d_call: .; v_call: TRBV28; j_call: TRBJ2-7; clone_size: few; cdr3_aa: CASSPIGPTGYYEQYF
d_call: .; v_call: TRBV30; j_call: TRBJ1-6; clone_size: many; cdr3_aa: CAWSAEGSEPLHF
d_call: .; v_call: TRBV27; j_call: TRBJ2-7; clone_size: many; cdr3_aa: CASSRTASYEQYF
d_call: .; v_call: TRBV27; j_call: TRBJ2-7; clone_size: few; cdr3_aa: CASSLSAHGGIKRYEQYF
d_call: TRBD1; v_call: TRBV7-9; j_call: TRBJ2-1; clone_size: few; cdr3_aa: CASSLVGQGDRFF
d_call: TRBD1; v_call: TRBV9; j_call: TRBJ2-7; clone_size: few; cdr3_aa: CASSETGQGDYEQYF
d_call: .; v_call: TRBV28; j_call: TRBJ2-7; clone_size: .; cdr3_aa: CASGPTYGYEQYF
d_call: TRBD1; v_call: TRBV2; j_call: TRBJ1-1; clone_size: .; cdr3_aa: CASRYGTGGGTEASF
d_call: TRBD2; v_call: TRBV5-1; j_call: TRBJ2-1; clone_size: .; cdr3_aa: CASSAAGGLGYNEQFF
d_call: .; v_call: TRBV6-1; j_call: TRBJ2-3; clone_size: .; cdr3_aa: CASSEGISSTDSQYF
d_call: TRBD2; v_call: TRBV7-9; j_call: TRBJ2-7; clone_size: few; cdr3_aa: CASSLTVGGGAEQYF
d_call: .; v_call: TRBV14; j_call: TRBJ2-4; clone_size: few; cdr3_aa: CASSQVGSREGAKNIQYF